This T cell receptor (beta chain) stems from a study of T cell responses to AZD1222 COVID-19 vaccine. Clones were read by immunoSEQ multiplex PCR, and TCRdb kept only the in-frame ones, dropping some. The table lists over 150,000 clones, less than 95% of them singletons. V was pared by 2 bases and J by 2 bases, with 13 bases between. The CDR3 runs 15 residues. CDR1 and CDR2 from the germline V gene are MNHNS and SASEGT. The chain employs TRBV6-1 and TRBJ2-7; D gene ambiguous. The sequenced sample was peripheral blood, obtained on day 0 of AZD1222 vaccination. The origin of this receptor is an adult in good health. The CDR3 DNA sequence: TGTGCCAGCAGTGAATTTGGTTGGGCAGCCTACGAGCAGTACTTC. Its protein product is CASSEFGWAAYEQYF.